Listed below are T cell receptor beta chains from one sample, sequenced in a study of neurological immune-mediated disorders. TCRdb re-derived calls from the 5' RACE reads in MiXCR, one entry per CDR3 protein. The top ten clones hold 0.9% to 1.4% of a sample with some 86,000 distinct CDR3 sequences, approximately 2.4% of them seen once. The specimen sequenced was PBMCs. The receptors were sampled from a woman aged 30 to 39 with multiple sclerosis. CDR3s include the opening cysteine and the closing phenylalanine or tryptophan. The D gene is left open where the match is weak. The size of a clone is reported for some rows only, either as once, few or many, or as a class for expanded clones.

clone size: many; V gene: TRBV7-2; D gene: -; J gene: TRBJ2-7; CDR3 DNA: TGTGCCAGCGCCTCTAGAGGGTTGACGTACGAGCAGTACTTC; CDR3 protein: CASASRGLTYEQYF
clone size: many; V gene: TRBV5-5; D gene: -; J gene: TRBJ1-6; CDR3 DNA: TGTGCCAGCAGTTTTCTGAGATTCAATTCACCCCTCCACTTT; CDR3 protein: CASSFLRFNSPLHF
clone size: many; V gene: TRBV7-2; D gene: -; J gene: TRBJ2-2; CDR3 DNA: TGTGCCAGCAGTCAAAGCAAAGGGGCGCGGGAGCTGTTTTTT; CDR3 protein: CASSQSKGARELFF
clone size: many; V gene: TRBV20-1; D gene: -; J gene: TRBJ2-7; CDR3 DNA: TGCAGTGCTAGATTGGAATACGACTACGAGCAGTACTTC; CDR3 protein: CSARLEYDYEQYF
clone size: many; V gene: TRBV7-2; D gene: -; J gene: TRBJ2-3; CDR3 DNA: TGTGCCAGCGGATCACCCGATACGCAGTATTTT; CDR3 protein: CASGSPDTQYF
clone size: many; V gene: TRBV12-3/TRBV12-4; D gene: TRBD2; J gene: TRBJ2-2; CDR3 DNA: TGTGCCAGTTCGGCAGCTAGCGGGGCCACCGGGGAGCTGTTTTTT; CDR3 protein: CASSAASGATGELFF
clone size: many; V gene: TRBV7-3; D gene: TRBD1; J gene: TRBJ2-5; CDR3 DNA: TGTGCCAGCAGCCCGGGACAGGGAGGGGAAGAGACCCAGTACTTC; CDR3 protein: CASSPGQGGEETQYF
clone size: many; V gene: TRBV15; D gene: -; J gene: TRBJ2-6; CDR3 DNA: TGTGCCACCAGGCCAACCCAGATAACTGGGGCCAACGTCCTGACTTTC; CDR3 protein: CATRPTQITGANVLTF
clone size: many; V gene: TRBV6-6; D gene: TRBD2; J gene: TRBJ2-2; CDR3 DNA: TGTGCCAGCAGTAAGACTAGCAGAGACACCGGGGAGCTGTTTTTT; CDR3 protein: CASSKTSRDTGELFF
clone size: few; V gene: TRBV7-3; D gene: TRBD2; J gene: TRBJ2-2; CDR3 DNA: TGTGCCAGCAGCCCTTCGAAACTAGCGGGAGGACCTAACACCGGGGAGCTGTTTTTT; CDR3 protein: CASSPSKLAGGPNTGELFF
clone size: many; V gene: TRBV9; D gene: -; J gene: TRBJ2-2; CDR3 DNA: TGTGCCAGCAGCGTGGGGACGAGGAACACCGGGGAGCTGTTTTTT; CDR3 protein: CASSVGTRNTGELFF
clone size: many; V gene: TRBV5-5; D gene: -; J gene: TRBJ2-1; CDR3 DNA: TGTGCCAGCAGCCTCACTACGGGCAATGAGCAGTTCTTC; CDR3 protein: CASSLTTGNEQFF
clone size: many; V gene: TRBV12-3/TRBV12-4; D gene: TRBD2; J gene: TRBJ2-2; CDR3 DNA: TGTGCCAGCAGTTTAGATTTCGGGAGGGCCACCGGGGAGCTGTTTTTT; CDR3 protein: CASSLDFGRATGELFF
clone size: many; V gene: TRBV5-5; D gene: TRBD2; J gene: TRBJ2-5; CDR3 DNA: TGTGCCAGCAGTTCCGGGACTAGCCCTACCGGCCAAGAGACCCAGTACTTC; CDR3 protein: CASSSGTSPTGQETQYF
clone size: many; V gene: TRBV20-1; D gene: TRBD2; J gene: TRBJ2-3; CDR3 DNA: TGCAGTGCTAGGCGACTAGCGGGACTCACAGATACGCAGTATTTT; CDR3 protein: CSARRLAGLTDTQYF
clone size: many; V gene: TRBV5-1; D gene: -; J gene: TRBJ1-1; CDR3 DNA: TGCGCCAGCAGCTTAGGGACAAAGCTTTTCGGCACTGAAGCTTTCTTT; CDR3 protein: CASSLGTKLFGTEAFF
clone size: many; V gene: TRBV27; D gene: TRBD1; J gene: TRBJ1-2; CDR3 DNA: TGTGCCAGCAGTTTAAACATCGGGACAGGGACTGGCTACACCTTC; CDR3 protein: CASSLNIGTGTGYTF
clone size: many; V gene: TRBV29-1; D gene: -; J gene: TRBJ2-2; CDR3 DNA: TGCAGCGCACTATTAACCGGGGAGCTGTTTTTT; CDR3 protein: CSALLTGELFF
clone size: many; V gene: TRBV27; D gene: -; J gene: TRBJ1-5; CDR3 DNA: TGTGCCAGCAGTTTAGTGTCGGGAAGGGATCAGCCCCAGCATTTT; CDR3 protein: CASSLVSGRDQPQHF
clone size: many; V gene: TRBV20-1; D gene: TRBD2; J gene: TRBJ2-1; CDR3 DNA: TGCAGTGCTAGAACCCCCGGGGTTAGCGGGAGGGCCAGGAGGGCCTACAATGAGCAGTTCTTC; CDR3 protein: CSARTPGVSGRARRAYNEQFF
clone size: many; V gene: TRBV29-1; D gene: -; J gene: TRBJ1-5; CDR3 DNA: TGCAGCGTTCGAGGGGATAGCAATCAGCCCCAGCATTTT; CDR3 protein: CSVRGDSNQPQHF
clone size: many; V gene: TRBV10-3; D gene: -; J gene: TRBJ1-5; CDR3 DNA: TGTGCCATCAGTGAGTCTAAGCAGCCCCAGCATTTT; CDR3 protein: CAISESKQPQHF
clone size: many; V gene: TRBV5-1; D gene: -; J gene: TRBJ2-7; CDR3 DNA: TGCGCCAGCAGCTTGGAAACCGCGGGATGGTACGAGCAGTACTTC; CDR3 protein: CASSLETAGWYEQYF
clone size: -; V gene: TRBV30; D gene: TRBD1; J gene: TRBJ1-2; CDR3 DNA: TGTGCCTGGAGTGGGGGACAGGGGTATGGCTACACCTTC; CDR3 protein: CAWSGGQGYGYTF
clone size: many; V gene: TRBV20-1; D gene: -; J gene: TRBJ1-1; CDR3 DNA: TGCAGTGCTCCGACAGAGAACACTGAAGCTTTCTTT; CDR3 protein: CSAPTENTEAFF
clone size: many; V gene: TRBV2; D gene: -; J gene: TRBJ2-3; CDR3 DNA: TGTGCCAGCAGTGAATCGAGGATGACAGATACGCAGTATTTT; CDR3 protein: CASSESRMTDTQYF
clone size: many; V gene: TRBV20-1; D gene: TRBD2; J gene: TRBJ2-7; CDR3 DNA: TGCAGTGCTAGAGATCCGGCTAGCGGGAGGTACGAGCAGTACTTC; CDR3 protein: CSARDPASGRYEQYF
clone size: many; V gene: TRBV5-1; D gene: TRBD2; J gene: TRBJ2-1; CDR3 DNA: TGCGCCAGCAGCTTGGGACTAGCGGAGACCAATGAGCAGTTCTTC; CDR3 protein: CASSLGLAETNEQFF
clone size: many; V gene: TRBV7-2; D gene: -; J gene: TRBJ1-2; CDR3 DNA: TGTGCCAGCAGCTTAGGTATGGCAGGGAACTATGGCTACACCTTC; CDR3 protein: CASSLGMAGNYGYTF
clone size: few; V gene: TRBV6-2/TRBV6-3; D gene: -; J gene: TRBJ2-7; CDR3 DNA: TGTGCCAGCAGTTACTCGCAGGCAACCTACGAGCAGTACTTC; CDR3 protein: CASSYSQATYEQYF
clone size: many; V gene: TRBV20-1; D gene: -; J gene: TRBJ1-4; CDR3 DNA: TGCAGTGCTAGAAAGGAATACGCAACTAATGAAAAACTGTTTTTT; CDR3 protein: CSARKEYATNEKLFF
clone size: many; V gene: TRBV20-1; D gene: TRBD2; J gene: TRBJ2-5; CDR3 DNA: TGCAGTGCTAGGGCACTAGCGGGAGAAGCAGAGACCCAGTACTTC; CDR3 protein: CSARALAGEAETQYF
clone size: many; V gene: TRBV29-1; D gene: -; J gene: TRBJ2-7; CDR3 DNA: TGCAGCGTTGGGACTCAGAGCTCCTACGAGCAGTACTTC; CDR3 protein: CSVGTQSSYEQYF
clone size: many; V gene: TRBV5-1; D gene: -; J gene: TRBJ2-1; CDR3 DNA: TGCGCCAGCAGCTTGCGGTCTGCTAATCCATCGGAGACCAACAATGAGCAGTTCTTC; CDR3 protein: CASSLRSANPSETNNEQFF
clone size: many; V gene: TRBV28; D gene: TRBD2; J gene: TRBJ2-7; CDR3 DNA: TGTGCCAGCAGTTTAACGGGACTATCCCATTACGAGCAGTACTTC; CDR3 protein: CASSLTGLSHYEQYF
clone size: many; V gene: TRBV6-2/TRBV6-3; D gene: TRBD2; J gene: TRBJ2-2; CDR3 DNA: TGTGCCAGCAGTTCGGGACTACCCACCGGGGAGCTGTTTTTT; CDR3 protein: CASSSGLPTGELFF
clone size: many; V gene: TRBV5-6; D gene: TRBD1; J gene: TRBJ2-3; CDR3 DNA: TGTGCCAGCACCATCCCGGGGACAGGCCTCACAGATACGCAGTATTTT; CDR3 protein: CASTIPGTGLTDTQYF
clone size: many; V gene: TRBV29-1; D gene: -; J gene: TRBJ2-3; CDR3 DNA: TGCAGCGTTGAGACAGATACGCAGTATTTT; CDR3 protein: CSVETDTQYF
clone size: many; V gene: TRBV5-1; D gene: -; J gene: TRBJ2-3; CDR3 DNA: TGCGCCAGCAGCTACGGGGAGAGCACAGATACGCAGTATTTT; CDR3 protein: CASSYGESTDTQYF
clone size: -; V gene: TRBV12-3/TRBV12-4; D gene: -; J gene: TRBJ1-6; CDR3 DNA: TGTGCCAGCAGTTTTAGTGCAGGCGACTCAACCCTCCACTTT; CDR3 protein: CASSFSAGDSTLHF
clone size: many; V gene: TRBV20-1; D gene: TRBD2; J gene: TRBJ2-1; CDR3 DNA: TGCAGTGCCCAACTAGCGGGGGGGTACAATGAGCAGTTCTTC; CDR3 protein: CSAQLAGGYNEQFF
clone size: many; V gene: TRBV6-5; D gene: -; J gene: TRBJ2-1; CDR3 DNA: TGTGCCTGCAGCGGTGGGTTGTACAATGAGCAGTTCTTC; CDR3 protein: CACSGGLYNEQFF
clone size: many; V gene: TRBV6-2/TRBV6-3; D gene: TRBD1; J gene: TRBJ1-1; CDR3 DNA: TGTGCCAGCATCCCCGGGACAGGGAACACTGAAGCTTTCTTT; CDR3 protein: CASIPGTGNTEAFF
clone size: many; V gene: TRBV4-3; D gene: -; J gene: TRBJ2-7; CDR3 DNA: TGCGCCAGCAGCCAAGGATACCGGGACTCCGAGGAGCAGTACTTC; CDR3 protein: CASSQGYRDSEEQYF